This T cell receptor (beta chain) derives from a study of shared clonotypes between healthy human individuals. The germline CDR1 and CDR2 sequences are SEHNR and FQNEAQ (reference sequence). The CDR3 loop spans 15 amino acids. V dropped 2 bases and J dropped 3 bases, with 11 bases sitting between them. Repertoires were generated with immunoSEQ multiplex PCR, while TCRdb's copy carries only in-frame clones and drops some. The sample holds approximately 2,300,000 clones, under 95% seen once. The sequence derives from a young man in good health. Some clones in this sample may be carry-over from other donors' samples. V usage is TRBV7-9 and J usage is TRBJ1-5; a possible D gene is TRBD1 (5 bases). Sequences were obtained from naive CD4+ T cells from PBMCs. Subset described: CD45RA+ positively selected. CDR3 residues: CASSLFSGNNQPQHF. As DNA, the CDR3 is TGTGCCAGCAGCTTATTTTCAGGGAACAATCAGCCCCAGCATTTT.